This T cell receptor (beta chain) was retrieved from a study of shared clonotypes between healthy human individuals. Naive CD8 isolation took CD45RO-negative cells positively selected for CCR7 and excluded terminally differentiated effector memory CD45RA+ cells. Study conclusions and caveats: Around 5.4% of naive CD4 clonotypes were common to a handful of donors. Donor clonotype sharing was expected to depend on sequencing depth.

The protocol was immunoSEQ multiplex PCR, while the TCRdb copy is restricted to in-frame clones and leaves out a portion. The data show 800,000 to 950,000 clones, roughly 96% seen once. This CDR3 has 13 amino acids. V was clipped by 4 bases and J by 6 bases; unmatched bases: 3. From germline, CDR1 is SGHTA and CDR2 FQGTGA. A remark on this clone: Its specificity is unknown.

The chain is built from TRBV7-3 and TRBJ2-1; TRBD2 aligns across 7 bases. Sequencing input: naive CD8+ T cells sorted from blood. This receptor was taken from a young man in good health. The CDR3 DNA follows: TGTGCCAGCAGCTCTAGCGGCGTCAATGAGCAGTTCTTC. Its protein product is CASSSSGVNEQFF.